The T cell receptor (beta chain) under discussion was sequenced for a study of blood T cells in healthy people across ages. Findings and caveats of the study: Conclusively comparing naive with antigen-experienced cells was impossible with unsorted PBMCs. Per million T cells, TCR beta diversity dropped about linearly as age rose.

The study recruited healthy Caucasian donors from Russia who were aged about 6 to 100. Together with a sample-barcoded 5' primer, a J-beta primer mix was included in a second PCR lasting about 6 to 11 cycles. Every cDNA molecule bore a tag from a template-switch adaptor containing 12 random nucleotides. In TCRdb, the 5' RACE reads were re-called with MiXCR into one record per CDR3 protein. The table includes about 1,600,000 distinct CDR3 sequences, approximately 38% detected once. The CDR3 spans 14 residues. Per the germline V gene, CDR1 is DFQATT and CDR2 is SNEGSKA (reference sequence). V lost 3 bases and J 2 bases, leaving 12 bases between the germline ends. This clonotype was seen a few times. Its target is unknown.

The specimen was blood. The V gene is TRBV20-1, the J gene TRBJ2-3, with D tentatively TRBD1 or TRBD2 (5 bases each). The receptor was isolated from a woman aged 18-29 years in good health. This CDR3 reads CSARRQGATDTQYF. The CDR3 DNA follows: TGCAGTGCTAGGAGGCAGGGAGCCACAGATACGCAGTATTTT.